This T cell receptor (beta chain) was profiled in a study of control samples from healthy donors and cancer patients. Germline CDR1 and CDR2: SGHTS and YDEGEE. Trimming cost V 6 bases and J 1 base, with 11 bases left between them. The CDR3 runs 13 residues. Produced via immunoSEQ multiplex PCR; TCRdb's table is partial and in-frame only. Of fewer than 500,000 clones in the sample, around nine tenths were seen once. The clonotype originates from a man aged 40-50 years with head and neck cancer. The rearrangement links TRBV5-8 to TRBJ2-7, with D possibly matching TRBD1 (5 bases). The sample consisted of PBMCs. The CDR3 region is CASIVDTSYEQYF. CDR3 coding DNA: TGTGCCAGCATCGTGGACACGTCCTACGAGCAGTACTTC.